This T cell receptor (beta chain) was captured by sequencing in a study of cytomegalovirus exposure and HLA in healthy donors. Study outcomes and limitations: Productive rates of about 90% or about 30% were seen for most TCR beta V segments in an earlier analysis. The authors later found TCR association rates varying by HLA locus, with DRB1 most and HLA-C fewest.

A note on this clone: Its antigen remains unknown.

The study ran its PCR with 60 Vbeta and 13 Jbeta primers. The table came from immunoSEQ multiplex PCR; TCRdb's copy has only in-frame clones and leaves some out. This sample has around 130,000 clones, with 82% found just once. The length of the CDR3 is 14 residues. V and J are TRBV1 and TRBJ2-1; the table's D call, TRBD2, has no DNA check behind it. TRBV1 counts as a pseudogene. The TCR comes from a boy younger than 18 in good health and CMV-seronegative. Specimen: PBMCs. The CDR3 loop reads CTSASLPAGRAQFF. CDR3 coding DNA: TGCACCAGCGCCTCTCTACCAGCGGGTCGGGCGCAGTTCTTC.